These 31 T cell receptor beta chains were sequenced from one sample in a study of neoadjuvant nivolumab and ipilimumab in lung cancer. TCRdb's copy holds only in-frame clones and misses some; the assay was immunoSEQ multiplex PCR. The profile shows around 30,000 clones, 65% to 85% of them singletons. Material: peripheral blood, obtained before neoadjuvant nivolumab, alone or with ipilimumab. The receptors stem from an adult with non-small cell lung cancer.

The J gene is TRBJ2-1, the V gene TRBV2, with 7 bases matching TRBD2. CDR3 length equals 13 residues. Germline CDR1 SNHLY, CDR2 FYNNEI. The J segment lost 6 bases and the V segment lost 4 bases, leaving 3 bases of the junction unmatched. The CDR3 DNA reads as TGTGCCAGCAGTGTCCCTAGCGGCAATGAGCAGTTCTTC. Residues: CASSVPSGNEQFF.

There are a few counts of this clone. The rearrangement uses TRBV4-3 and TRBJ1-2; a possible D gene is TRBD1 (5 bases). V was trimmed by 0 bases and J by 7 bases, leaving 15 bases between them. The CDR3 length is 15 residues. CDR1 and CDR2 (germline): LGHNA, YSLEER. The CDR3 loop is CASSQDERGASGYTF. DNA for the CDR3: TGCGCCAGCAGCCAAGATGAGAGGGGCGCGAGTGGCTACACCTTC.

The J gene is TRBJ2-2, the V gene TRBV7-3; D remains ambiguous. V was clipped by 4 bases and J by 2 bases, with 14 bases between them. This CDR3 has 16 residues. CDR1 and CDR2 (germline): SGHTA, FQGTGA. This CDR3 reads CASSSPEGSNTGELFF. The CDR3 bases are TGTGCCAGCAGCTCGCCTGAAGGAAGTAACACCGGGGAGCTGTTTTTT.

The chain recombines TRBV6-5 with TRBJ2-5; possible D gene TRBD2, 5 bases. The CDR3 has 14 amino acids. Germline lookup yields CDR1 MNHEY and CDR2 SVGAGI. V shed 6 bases and J shed 5 bases, with 16 bases lying between them. The DNA for the CDR3 is TGTGCCAGCAGGCGCCCCGAGGGCTGGGAGACCCAGTACTTC. Translated, it gives CASRRPEGWETQYF.

This clone has only a few counts. This chain uses TRBV15 with TRBJ2-1; 8 bases are shared with TRBD2. The CDR3 has 16 amino acids. Germline lookup yields CDR1 LNHNV and CDR2 YYDKDF (reference sequence). After removal of 0 bases from V and 3 bases from J, the junction contained 4 bases not matched to a gene. The CDR3 nucleotides read TGTGCCACCAGCAGAGATTGGGCGGGGGGCTACAATGAGCAGTTCTTC. Translation gives CATSRDWAGGYNEQFF. Full variable domain (remainder filled in from reference TRBV15 and TRBJ2-1): DAMVIQNPRYQVTQFGKPVTLSCSQTLNHNVMYWYQQKSSQAPKLLFHYYDKDFNNEADTPDNFQSRRPNTSFCFLDIRSPGLGDTAMYLCATSRDWAGGYNEQFFGPGTRLTVL.

This chain connects TRBV18 to TRBJ2-2; tentatively, D is TRBD1 or TRBD2 (5 bases each). Trimming stripped 3 bases from V and 5 bases from J, with 19 bases between. CDR3 length: 17 amino acids. Germline CDR1 KGHSH, CDR2 LQKENI. The CDR3 nucleotides read TGTGCCAGCTCACCTAACACCGGGGACCGGGGTACCGGGGAGCTGTTTTTT. Its translation is CASSPNTGDRGTGELFF.

The rearrangement links TRBV7-9 to TRBJ1-3; 7 bases are shared with TRBD1. J lost 8 bases, V lost 5 bases, and 9 bases had no gene match. The CDR3 consists of 14 residues. From germline, CDR1 is SEHNR and CDR2 FQNEAQ (reference sequence). The CDR3 loop is CASSRDSPRDTIYF. Written as DNA, the CDR3 is TGTGCCAGCAGCCGGGACAGCCCCCGGGACACCATATATTTT.

This chain joins TRBV15 and TRBJ1-4; 8 positions match TRBD1. Trimming cost V 0 bases and J 7 bases; bases outside gene matches: 4. This CDR3 has 15 amino acids. Germline loops: CDR1 LNHNV, CDR2 YYDKDF (reference sequence). The CDR3 spells CATSRDKGTGEKLFF. The CDR3 DNA reads as TGTGCCACCAGCAGAGATAAGGGGACAGGTGAAAAACTGTTTTTT.

The chain joins TRBV10-3 to TRBJ2-7; D ambiguous. The germline V and J ends were trimmed by 11 bases and 3 bases, with 11 bases remaining between them. The CDR3 is 11 amino acids. Looked up from germline, CDR1 is ENHRY and CDR2 is SYGVKD. CDR3 protein: CAVSDGYEQYF. The CDR3 DNA reads TGTGCCGTGTCGGACGGCTACGAGCAGTACTTC.

The chain employs TRBV28 and TRBJ1-6; D not resolved. V dropped 4 bases and J dropped 0 bases, with 7 bases sitting between them. Germline V gene sequence: CDR1 MDHEN, CDR2 SYDVKM. This CDR3 spans 15 amino acids. Here the CDR3 reads CASSWQSSYNSPLHF. In DNA form, the CDR3 reads TGTGCCAGCAGTTGGCAGAGCTCCTATAATTCACCCCTCCACTTT.

The gene calls are TRBV28 and TRBJ1-6; 8 bases map to TRBD1. This CDR3 contains 16 residues. V shed 2 bases, J shed 8 bases, and the junction held 8 bases outside the gene matches. Germline V gene lookup returns CDR1 MDHEN and CDR2 SYDVKM. CDR3 sequence reads: CASSLRTGPTYSPLHF. The DNA for the CDR3 is TGTGCCAGCAGTTTACGGACAGGGCCAACCTATTCACCCCTCCACTTT. Complete variable domain (other parts from reference TRBV28 and TRBJ1-6): DVKVTQSSRYLVKRTGEKVFLECVQDMDHENMFWYRQDPGLGLRLIYFSYDVKMKEKGDIPEGYSVSREKKERFSLILESASTNQTSMYLCASSLRTGPTYSPLHFGNGTRLTVT.

The chain combines TRBV18 with TRBJ2-5; TRBD1 matches at 9 bases. This CDR3 is built from 15 residues. Trimming cost V 3 bases and J 2 bases; bases outside gene matches: 4. Germline CDR1 and CDR2: KGHSH and LQKENI. DNA of the CDR3: TGTGCCAGCTCACCTAGACAGGGGGATCAAGAGACCCAGTACTTC. Its translation is CASSPRQGDQETQYF.

The chain uses TRBV9 and TRBJ1-5, with 7 bases aligning to TRBD1. Germline V lookup: CDR1 SGDLS, CDR2 YYNGEE. V lost 0 bases and J lost 7; bases outside the gene matches: 7. The CDR3 consists of 15 residues. CDR3 in amino acids: CASSVAPTGEQPQHF. In DNA form, the CDR3 reads TGTGCCAGCAGCGTAGCCCCAACAGGGGAACAGCCCCAGCATTTT.

This chain links TRBV4-1 with TRBJ2-7; 11 bases match TRBD1. V was pared by 1 base and J by 4 bases, with 12 bases of the junction left unmatched. Germline CDR1 reads MGHRA; CDR2 reads YSYEKL. The CDR3 covers 18 residues. This CDR3 reads CASSQGRGQGALKYEQYF. The CDR3 coding sequence is TGCGCCAGCAGCCAAGGAAGAGGACAGGGGGCCCTTAAGTACGAGCAGTACTTC.

The genes are TRBV7-2 and TRBJ1-1, with TRBD1 identical over 9 bases. V was pared by 4 bases and J by 3 bases, with 3 bases of the junction left unmatched. The germline CDR1 and CDR2 sequences are SGHTA and FQGNSA. This CDR3 is built from 14 residues. The CDR3 nucleotides read TGTGCCAGCAGCTACCGACAGGGGGACACTGAAGCTTTCTTT. Translating it yields CASSYRQGDTEAFF.

The chain links TRBV6-5 to TRBJ1-2; 7 nucleotides line up with TRBD1. The CDR3 contains 14 residues. Germline V gene data show CDR1 as MNHEY and CDR2 as SVGAGI. Trimming removed 4 bases from V and 4 bases from J; junction bases left unmatched: 6. CDR3 amino acids: CASSSNRGSYGYTF. The CDR3 DNA reads as TGTGCCAGCAGTTCTAACAGGGGAAGCTATGGCTACACCTTC.

V usage is TRBV7-8 and J usage is TRBJ1-2; 8 nucleotides align to TRBD1. CDR3 size: 14 residues. Germline CDR1 and CDR2: SGHVS and FQNEAQ. The V and J ends lost 4 bases and 3 bases, in that order; junction bases with no gene match: 4. The CDR3 sequence is CASSSGTGDYGYTF. DNA of the CDR3: TGTGCCAGCAGCTCCGGGACAGGAGACTATGGCTACACCTTC.

This sequence joins TRBV7-2 and TRBJ2-3, with 9 bases matching TRBD1. From germline, CDR1 is SGHTA and CDR2 FQGNSA. V gave up 5 bases and J gave up 7 bases; unmatched junction bases: 7. The CDR3 loop spans 14 amino acids. The CDR3 DNA reads TGTGCCAGCAGCCTCGGGACAGGGATAAATACGCAGTATTTT. Its protein product is CASSLGTGINTQYF.

Only one count was recorded for this clone. The chain links TRBV7-9 to TRBJ2-3; no definite D call. The V gene's germline CDR1 is SEHNR and CDR2 FQNEAQ (reference sequence). The CDR3 is made up of 11 amino acids. The ends were cut back, 4 bases at V and 6 bases at J, with 5 bases in the middle. Written as DNA, the CDR3 is TGTGCCAGCAGCTCAGCTGATACGCAGTATTTT. Translation: CASSSADTQYF.

The V gene is TRBV7-7, the J gene TRBJ2-1, with D perhaps matching TRBD2 (6 bases). Germline V gene data show CDR1 as SSHAT and CDR2 as FNYEAQ (reference sequence). The CDR3 contains 13 residues. V was clipped by 5 bases and J by 6 bases, with 11 bases between them. In nucleotides, the CDR3 is TGTGCCAGCAGCACGGGGGTTAGCAATGAGCAGTTCTTC. This gives the protein CASSTGVSNEQFF.

This clone is a singleton in its sample. The chain uses TRBV6-1 and TRBJ2-2, with 9 bases aligning to TRBD2. The CDR3 extends over 20 amino acids. Trimming at V came to 3 bases and at J to 1 base, leaving 15 bases not matched to a gene. The germline CDR1 and CDR2 sequences are MNHNS and SASEGT. As DNA, the CDR3 is TGTGCCAGCAGTGATAGGGGTCTAGCGGGGATCGGGGGGAACACCGGGGAGCTGTTTTTT. It specifies CASSDRGLAGIGGNTGELFF.

This clone showed up just a few times. The J gene is TRBJ2-5, the V gene TRBV6-1; maybe TRBD2 (5 bases). Per germline, CDR1 MNHNS and CDR2 SASEGT. V lost 7 bases and J 4 bases, leaving 13 bases between the germline ends. The CDR3 loop spans 13 amino acids. CDR3 protein: CASTAPGTETQYF. CDR3 nucleotides: TGTGCCAGCACCGCCCCGGGAACAGAGACCCAGTACTTC.

The chain has TRBV5-6 and TRBJ2-3, with D uncertain. Germline-derived CDR1 and CDR2 are SGHDT and YYEEEE. Deletions cut 2 bases from V and 0 bases from J, with 10 bases between. This CDR3 spans 15 amino acids. For the CDR3, the DNA is TGTGCCAGCAGCTTAGGGTCGACTAGCACAGATACGCAGTATTTT. This codes for CASSLGSTSTDTQYF.

The rearrangement uses TRBV10-3 and TRBJ1-5, with 10 nucleotides matching TRBD1. The CDR3 is 14 residues long. The V gene's germline CDR1 is ENHRY and CDR2 SYGVKD. Trimming cost V 6 bases and J 2 bases; bases outside gene matches: 1. DNA for the CDR3: TGTGCCATCAGCGGGACAGGGGGCAATCAGCCCCAGCATTTT. It specifies CAISGTGGNQPQHF.

The gene calls are TRBV5-5 and TRBJ1-4; D is unclear. The CDR3 contains 13 residues. V was shortened by 0 bases and J by 8 bases, with 8 bases between the two germline ends. The V gene's germline CDR1 is SGHKS and CDR2 YYEKEE (reference sequence). The CDR3 region has the DNA TGTGCCAGCAGCTTGGCCGGCCTCGAAAAACTGTTTTTT. Protein sequence: CASSLAGLEKLFF.

V usage is TRBV25-1 and J usage is TRBJ2-7, with TRBD2 identical over 7 bases. The CDR3 is made up of 14 amino acids. CDR1 is MGHDK and CDR2 is SYGVNS in the germline V gene. The J segment lost 4 bases and the V segment lost 3 bases, leaving 6 bases of the junction unmatched. The CDR3 is CASSDHAGGYEQYF. DNA for the CDR3: TGTGCCAGCAGTGACCACGCCGGGGGGTACGAGCAGTACTTC.

The DNA of the CDR3 is TGCGCCAGCAGCTTGAGCCGCCGTGAAGGCCATGGCTACACCTTC. Translated: CASSLSRREGHGYTF. The V gene is TRBV5-1, the J gene TRBJ1-2; D is ambiguous. Germline loops: CDR1 SGHRS, CDR2 YFSETQ. Trimming shortened V by 1 base and J by 6 bases, and 16 bases separated the two germline ends. CDR3 length: 15 amino acids.

This rearrangement joins TRBV9 to TRBJ2-5; D remains ambiguous. Germline V gene data show CDR1 as SGDLS and CDR2 as YYNGEE. V shed 0 bases and J shed 1 base, with 10 bases lying between them. This CDR3 contains 15 residues. CDR3 loop: CASSVGVNLQETQYF. The CDR3 nucleotides read TGTGCCAGCAGCGTAGGGGTGAACCTCCAAGAGACCCAGTACTTC.

V and J are TRBV7-9 and TRBJ1-3, with D unresolved. Germline V gene data show CDR1 as SEHNR and CDR2 as FQNEAQ (reference sequence). Trimming took off 4 bases at V and 0 bases at J, with 10 bases between the two ends. There are 15 residues in the CDR3. CDR3 sequence (DNA): TGTGCCAGCAGCTACGGCAGGAGCTCTGGAAACACCATATATTTT. It yields the protein CASSYGRSSGNTIYF.

The J gene is TRBJ2-2, the V gene TRBV5-5; D assignment may be TRBD1 or TRBD2 (5 bases each). Germline values: CDR1 SGHKS, CDR2 YYEKEE (reference sequence). The V gene lost 4 bases and the J gene lost 7 bases, with 23 bases spanning the gap. The CDR3 spans 17 residues. Here the CDR3 reads CASSPARASGRVGELFF. The CDR3 DNA is TGTGCCAGCAGCCCAGCCAGGGCTTCGGGAAGGGTCGGGGAGCTGTTTTTT.

DNA of the CDR3: TGTGCCAGCAGCTTTAAAGGGGCCGACACTGAAGCTTTCTTT. Encoded protein: CASSFKGADTEAFF. The gene calls are TRBV5-8 and TRBJ1-1; possible D gene TRBD1, 5 bases. V lost 2 bases, J lost 3 bases, and 11 bases lay in between. Germline lookup yields CDR1 SGHTS and CDR2 YDEGEE. The CDR3 is 14 amino acids.